Listed below are T cell receptor beta chains from one sample, sequenced in a study of blood T cell repertoires in COVID-19. Assay: immunoSEQ multiplex PCR; the TCRdb copy retains only in-frame clones and omits some. The data hold around 81,000 clones, with around 85% observed a single time. Sequenced input: peripheral blood. Receptors originate from a man aged 50-60 years with acute or convalescent COVID-19. The CDR3 runs from the conserved cysteine through the conserved F or W. The D gene is left open where the match is weak. Expanded clones are given a class, and other clones once, few, many or no size at all.

TGTGCCAGCAGCTACGGACAGTTTAATGAAAAACTGTTTTTT	CASSYGQFNEKLFF	14	TRBV7-2	.	TRBJ1-4	.
TGTGCCATCAGCCGACCGCCGGGACTAGCGGAAGAGACCCAGTACTTC	CAISRPPGLAEETQYF	16	TRBV10-3	TRBD2	TRBJ2-5	once
TGTGCCAGCAGCCAAGATCTACAGGGACAGGATACGCAGTATTTT	CASSQDLQGQDTQYF	15	TRBV4-2	TRBD1	TRBJ2-3	.
TGTGCCAGCAGTCCCTCACCCGACACCTCTGGGGCCAACGTCCTGACTTTC	CASSPSPDTSGANVLTF	17	TRBV6-6	.	TRBJ2-6	few
TGCAGCGTACAAGTCCCGGGACGGAGGACTAATTCCTACAATGAGCAGTTCTTC	CSVQVPGRRTNSYNEQFF	18	TRBV29-1	.	TRBJ2-1	.
TGTGCCAGCAGCTTGGGGGACAGGGGGCCTTACGAGCAGTACTTC	CASSLGDRGPYEQYF	15	TRBV5-8	TRBD1	TRBJ2-7	.
TGTGCCAGCAGCCAAGACCAACTAGCGGGAGGGCCGGGCACAGATACGCAGTATTTT	CASSQDQLAGGPGTDTQYF	19	TRBV3-1/TRBV3-2	TRBD2	TRBJ2-3	.
TGTGCCAGCAGGACAGATAGCACAGATACGCAGTATTTT	CASRTDSTDTQYF	13	TRBV2	.	TRBJ2-3	.
TGTGCCAGCAGTTACTCGCAGCGCTTCAAACAGGGGGAATACACCTTC	CASSYSQRFKQGEYTF	16	TRBV6-5	TRBD1	TRBJ1-2	.
TGCGCCAGCAGCTTGGGCGTTTTAACAGGGCGGGCTAAAGGCTATGGCTACACCTTC	CASSLGVLTGRAKGYGYTF	19	TRBV5-1	.	TRBJ1-2	once
TGTGCCAGCAGTAAACACGGGACAGATTATAGCAATCAGCCCCAGCATTTT	CASSKHGTDYSNQPQHF	17	TRBV6-2/TRBV6-3	TRBD1	TRBJ1-5	.
TGTGCCAGCAGCTCAGGGGGGTTCGTCTACACCATATATTTT	CASSSGGFVYTIYF	14	TRBV11-2	TRBD1	TRBJ1-3	.
TGTGCCAGTAGTATGACAGGGGTCTATAATTCACCCCTCCACTTT	CASSMTGVYNSPLHF	15	TRBV19	TRBD1	TRBJ1-6	.
TGTGCCAGTAGCCCCGGGACTAGCGGCGCTCTACGGGGGAGCCAGTACTTC	CASSPGTSGALRGSQYF	17	TRBV19	TRBD2	TRBJ2-5	.
TGTGCCAGCAGCTTAAGCGACAGTATCCCCGGGGAGCTGTTTTTT	CASSLSDSIPGELFF	15	TRBV11-2	.	TRBJ2-2	.
TGTGCCAGCAGCTTAGGGACAGGGGAATACGAGCAGTACTTC	CASSLGTGEYEQYF	14	TRBV7-9	TRBD1	TRBJ2-7	.
TGTGCCAGCAGCCGGAGGAGCGGGAGGAACAATGAGCAGTTCTTC	CASSRRSGRNNEQFF	15	TRBV11-2	TRBD2	TRBJ2-1	.
TGTGCCAGCAGTTCCGCCCCGGGACAGGGCACAGATACGCAGTATTTT	CASSSAPGQGTDTQYF	16	TRBV7-2	TRBD1	TRBJ2-3	.
TGTGCCAGCAGCTCGGACAGGATCTATGGCTACACCTTC	CASSSDRIYGYTF	13	TRBV2	TRBD1	TRBJ1-2	many
TGTGCCAGCAGTTACGGGATGACTAGCGGGGGCGGGGAGACCCAGTACTTC	CASSYGMTSGGGETQYF	17	TRBV6-2/TRBV6-3	TRBD2	TRBJ2-5	.
TGTGCCAGCACCGGGTCTCTCTTGACAGATACGCAGTATTTT	CASTGSLLTDTQYF	14	TRBV3-1/TRBV3-2	.	TRBJ2-3	.
TGTGCCACCAGTCCCGGGAGCACCTACAATGAGCAGTTCTTC	CATSPGSTYNEQFF	14	TRBV24-1	.	TRBJ2-1	.
TGTGCCAGCAGTTCCCGGGGAGATGGCACCGGGGAGCTGTTTTTT	CASSSRGDGTGELFF	15	TRBV28	.	TRBJ2-2	.
TGCGCCAGCAGCTTCATCGGGGAGAACATTCAGTACTTC	CASSFIGENIQYF	13	TRBV4-3	.	TRBJ2-4	.
TGTGCCAGCAGCTTTCCGGGACTAGCGGGGGGCCAGGGCGGGGAGCTGTTTTTT	CASSFPGLAGGQGGELFF	18	TRBV5-5	TRBD2	TRBJ2-2	.
TGTGCCAGCAGCAACCATGAGGCAGATACGCAGTATTTT	CASSNHEADTQYF	13	TRBV7-3	.	TRBJ2-3	.
TGTGCCAGCAGCTTAACCTCCGGGACAGTTACCTTCTATGGCTACACCTTC	CASSLTSGTVTFYGYTF	17	TRBV7-9	TRBD1	TRBJ1-2	.
TGCGCCAGCAGTGACCACAGGGGGCGACGTGAAAAACTGTTTTTT	CASSDHRGRREKLFF	15	TRBV10-2	TRBD1	TRBJ1-4	once
TGTGCCAGCAGTTTAGGACAGGGGGGACGTGGCTACACCTTC	CASSLGQGGRGYTF	14	TRBV28	TRBD1	TRBJ1-2	.
TGCAGCACGACAGTGAACACTGAAGCTTTCTTT	CSTTVNTEAFF	11	TRBV29-1	.	TRBJ1-1	.
TGTGCCAGCAGCTCCGGGGGGGCCGGAGAGACCCAGTACTTC	CASSSGGAGETQYF	14	TRBV13	TRBD2	TRBJ2-5	.
TGTGCCAGCAGTTTTCTAAGGAGGGACCCCCGCTCTGGAAACACCATATATTTT	CASSFLRRDPRSGNTIYF	18	TRBV28	.	TRBJ1-3	.
TGTGCCAGCAGCCCCCAGGGGATAGCGGGGGGTGAGCAGTTCTTC	CASSPQGIAGGEQFF	15	TRBV7-3	TRBD2	TRBJ2-1	.
TGTGCCAGCAGCTTAGGCCTGAGGCTGAGCACTGAAGCTTTCTTT	CASSLGLRLSTEAFF	15	TRBV7-9	.	TRBJ1-1	few
TGTGCCAGCAGCCCTGGACTTAACACAGATACGCAGTATTTT	CASSPGLNTDTQYF	14	TRBV11-3	.	TRBJ2-3	few
TGTGCCAGCAGCCCCGGGGGACGGGTCTCTGGAAACACCATATATTTT	CASSPGGRVSGNTIYF	16	TRBV3-1/TRBV3-2	.	TRBJ1-3	.
TGCGCCAGCAGCCGAAATAGGGACTATCGTGATGAGCAGTTCTTC	CASSRNRDYRDEQFF	15	TRBV4-3	TRBD2	TRBJ2-1	once
TGCAGCGTTGGGGACAGCGTTTACGAGCAGTACTTC	CSVGDSVYEQYF	12	TRBV29-1	TRBD1	TRBJ2-7	.
TGTGCCTGGAGTGTATTCGGGACAGGGGGTAATTCACCCCTCCACTTT	CAWSVFGTGGNSPLHF	16	TRBV30	TRBD1	TRBJ1-6	.
TGTGCCAGCAGCTTATCCCGAGGAAATGAGCAGTTCTTC	CASSLSRGNEQFF	13	TRBV7-2	.	TRBJ2-1	.
TGTGCCAGCAGCCCACCTATGACAGAACGCTACACCTTC	CASSPPMTERYTF	13	TRBV7-9	.	TRBJ1-2	once
TGTGCCAGCAGCCAACTAGCGAGCACAGATACGCAGTATTTT	CASSQLASTDTQYF	14	TRBV3-1/TRBV3-2	.	TRBJ2-3	.
TGTGCCAGCATCATACAGGGGGCCGGGTACACTGAAGCTTTCTTT	CASIIQGAGYTEAFF	15	TRBV7-9	TRBD1	TRBJ1-1	.
TGTGCCAGCAGCTTCCCCACTAGCGGGGGGGATGAGCAGTACTTC	CASSFPTSGGDEQYF	15	TRBV7-2	TRBD2	TRBJ2-7	.
TGTGCCAGCAGCTTATCAAGCCCCAATGAGCAGTTCTTC	CASSLSSPNEQFF	13	TRBV11-3	.	TRBJ2-1	.
TGTGCCAGCAGCGTAGGCGGGGCAGAGGCCTACGAGCAGTACTTC	CASSVGGAEAYEQYF	15	TRBV9	.	TRBJ2-7	.
TGTGCCAGCAGCCCCGGACAGGGCTCCTACAATGAGCAGTTCTTC	CASSPGQGSYNEQFF	15	TRBV7-2	TRBD1	TRBJ2-1	.
TGTGCCAGCAGTCGAGGGGCTAGCGGGGGGCGGTCCGAGCAGTACTTC	CASSRGASGGRSEQYF	16	TRBV28	TRBD2	TRBJ2-7	.
TGTGCCAGCAGCGCTGGGACAGGGGTTTTTCATAATCAGCCCCAGCATTTT	CASSAGTGVFHNQPQHF	17	TRBV7-9	TRBD1	TRBJ1-5	.
TGCAGCGTTGGAGTAGATACGCAGTATTTT	CSVGVDTQYF	10	TRBV29-1	.	TRBJ2-3	.